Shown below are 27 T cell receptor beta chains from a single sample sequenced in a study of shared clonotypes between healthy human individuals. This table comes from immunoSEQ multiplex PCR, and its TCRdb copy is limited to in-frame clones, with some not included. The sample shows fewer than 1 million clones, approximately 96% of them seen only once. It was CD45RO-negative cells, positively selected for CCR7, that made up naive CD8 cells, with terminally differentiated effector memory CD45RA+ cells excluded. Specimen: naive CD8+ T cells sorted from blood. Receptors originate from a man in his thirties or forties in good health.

The CDR3 here is CASSLRTGGGYEQYF. CDR3 DNA: TGCGCCAGCAGCTTGCGGACAGGGGGAGGATACGAGCAGTACTTC. V usage is TRBV5-1 and J usage is TRBJ2-7; 10 nucleotides agree with TRBD1. This CDR3 region has 15 residues. Germline assignment: CDR1 SGHRS and CDR2 YFSETQ. The V and J ends lost 1 base and 4 bases, in that order; junction bases with no gene match: 5.

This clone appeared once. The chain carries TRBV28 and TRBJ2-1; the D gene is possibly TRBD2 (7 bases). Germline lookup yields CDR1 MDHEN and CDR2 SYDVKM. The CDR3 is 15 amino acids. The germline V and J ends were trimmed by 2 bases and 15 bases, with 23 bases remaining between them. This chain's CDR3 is CASSLTGGGRGGLFF. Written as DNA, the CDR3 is TGTGCCAGCAGTTTAACAGGCGGGGGCAGGGGAGGCCTGTTCTTC. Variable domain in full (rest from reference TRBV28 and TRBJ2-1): DVKVTQSSRYLVKRTGEKVFLECVQDMDHENMFWYRQDPGLGLRLIYFSYDVKMKEKGDIPEGYSVSREKKERFSLILESASTNQTSMYLCASSLTGGGRGGLFFGPGTRLTVL.

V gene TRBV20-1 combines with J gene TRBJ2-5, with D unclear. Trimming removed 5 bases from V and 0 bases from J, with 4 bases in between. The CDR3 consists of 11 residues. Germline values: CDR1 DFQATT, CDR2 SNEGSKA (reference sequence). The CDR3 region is CSAEYQETQYF. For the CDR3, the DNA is TGCAGTGCTGAGTACCAAGAGACCCAGTACTTC.

The CDR3 sequence: CASSLAENIQYF. Here the CDR3 DNA reads TGTGCCAGCAGCTTAGCGGAAAACATTCAGTACTTC. The chain links TRBV7-9 to TRBJ2-4; D uncertain. The CDR3 is 12 amino acids. CDR1 SEHNR and CDR2 FQNEAQ come from the germline V gene (reference sequence). Trimming shortened V by 0 bases and J by 5 bases, and 2 bases separated the two germline ends.

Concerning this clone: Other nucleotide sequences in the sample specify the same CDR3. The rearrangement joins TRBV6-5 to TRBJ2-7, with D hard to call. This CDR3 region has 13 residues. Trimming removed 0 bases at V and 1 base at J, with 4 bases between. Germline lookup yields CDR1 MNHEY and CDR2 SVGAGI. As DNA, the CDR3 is TGTGCCAGCAGTTACTCAGGGTCCTACGAGCAGTACTTC. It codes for CASSYSGSYEQYF.

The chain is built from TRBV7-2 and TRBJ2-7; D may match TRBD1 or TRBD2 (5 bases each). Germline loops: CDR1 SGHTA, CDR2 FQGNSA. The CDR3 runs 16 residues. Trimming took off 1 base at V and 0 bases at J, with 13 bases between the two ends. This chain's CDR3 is CASSLGPGTLSYEQYF. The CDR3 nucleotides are TGTGCCAGCAGCTTAGGCCCCGGGACCCTCTCCTACGAGCAGTACTTC.

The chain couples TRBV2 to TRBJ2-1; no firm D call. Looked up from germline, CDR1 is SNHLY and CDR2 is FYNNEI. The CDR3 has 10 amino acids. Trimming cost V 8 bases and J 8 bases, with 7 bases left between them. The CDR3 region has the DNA TGTGCCAGCGGCCAGGATGAGCAGTTCTTC. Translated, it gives CASGQDEQFF.

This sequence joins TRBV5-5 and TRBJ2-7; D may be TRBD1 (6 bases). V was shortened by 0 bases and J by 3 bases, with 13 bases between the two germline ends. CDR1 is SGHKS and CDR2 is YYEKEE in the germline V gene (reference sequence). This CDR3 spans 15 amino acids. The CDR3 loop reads CASSLAPRGHYEQYF. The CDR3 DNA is TGTGCCAGCAGCTTGGCGCCCAGGGGACACTACGAGCAGTACTTC.

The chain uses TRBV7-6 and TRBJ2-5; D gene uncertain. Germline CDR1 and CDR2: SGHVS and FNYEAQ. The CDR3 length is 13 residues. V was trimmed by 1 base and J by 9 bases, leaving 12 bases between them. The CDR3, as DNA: TGTGCCAGCAGCTTAGAGGCCCCGTGGGCCCAGTACTTC. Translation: CASSLEAPWAQYF.

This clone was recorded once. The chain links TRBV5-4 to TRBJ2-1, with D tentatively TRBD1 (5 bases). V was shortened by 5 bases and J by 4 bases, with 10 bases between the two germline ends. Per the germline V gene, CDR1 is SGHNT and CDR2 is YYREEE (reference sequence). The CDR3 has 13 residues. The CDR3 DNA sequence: TGTGCCAGCAGTTTTACAGGTTACAATGAGCAGTTCTTC. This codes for CASSFTGYNEQFF.

CDR3 DNA: TGTGCCTGGAGTGTACACGGGGCCGGGGAGCTGTTTTTT. Translated: CAWSVHGAGELFF. The rearrangement joins TRBV30 to TRBJ2-2; possibly TRBD2 for D (5 bases). This CDR3 has 13 amino acids. The germline V gene encodes CDR1 GTSNPN and CDR2 SVGIG (reference sequence). Trimming left V 0 bases short and J 6 bases short, with 8 bases between.

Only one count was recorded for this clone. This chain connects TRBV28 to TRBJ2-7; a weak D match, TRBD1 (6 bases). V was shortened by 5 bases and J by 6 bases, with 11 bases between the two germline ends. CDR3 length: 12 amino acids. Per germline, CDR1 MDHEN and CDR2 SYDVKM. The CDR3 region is CASSPLGGEQYF. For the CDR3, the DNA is TGTGCCAGCAGTCCTCTAGGGGGCGAGCAGTACTTC.

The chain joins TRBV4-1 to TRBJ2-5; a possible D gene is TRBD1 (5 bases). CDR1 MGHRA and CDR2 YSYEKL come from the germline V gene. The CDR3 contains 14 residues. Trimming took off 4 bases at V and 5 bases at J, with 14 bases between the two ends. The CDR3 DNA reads TGCGCCAGCAGCCTGGCAGGGCTAGGGGAGACCCAGTACTTC. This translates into CASSLAGLGETQYF.

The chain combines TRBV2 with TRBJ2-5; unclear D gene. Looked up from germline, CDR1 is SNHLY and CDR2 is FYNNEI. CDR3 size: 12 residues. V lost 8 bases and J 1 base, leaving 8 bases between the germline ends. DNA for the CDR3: TGTGCCAGCTCAGGATTCCAAGAGACCCAGTACTTC. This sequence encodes CASSGFQETQYF.

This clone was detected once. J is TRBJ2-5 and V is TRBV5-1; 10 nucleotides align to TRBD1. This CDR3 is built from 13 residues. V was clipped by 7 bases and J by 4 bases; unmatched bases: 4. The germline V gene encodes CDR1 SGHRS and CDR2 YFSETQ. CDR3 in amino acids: CASGTGERETQYF. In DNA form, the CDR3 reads TGCGCCAGCGGGACAGGGGAGAGAGAGACCCAGTACTTC.

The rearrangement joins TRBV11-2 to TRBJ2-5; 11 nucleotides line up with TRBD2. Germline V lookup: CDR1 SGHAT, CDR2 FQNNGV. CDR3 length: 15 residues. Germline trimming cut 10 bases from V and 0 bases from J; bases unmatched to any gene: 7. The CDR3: CATQTSGTYQETQYF. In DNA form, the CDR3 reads TGTGCCACCCAGACTAGCGGGACATACCAAGAGACCCAGTACTTC.

CDR3 loop: CASSPLTGQGVEGYTF. The CDR3, as DNA: TGTGCCAGCAGCCCCCTTACCGGACAGGGGGTGGAGGGCTACACCTTC. The rearrangement uses TRBV7-8 and TRBJ1-2; 10 bases align to TRBD1. Germline CDR1 is SGHVS and CDR2 is FQNEAQ. The CDR3 spans 16 residues. Trimming at V came to 5 bases and at J to 8 bases, leaving 14 bases not matched to a gene. The complete variable domain, with remaining parts taken from reference TRBV7-8 and TRBJ1-2, reads GAGVSQSPRYKVAKRGQDVALRCDPISGHVSLFWYQQALGQGPEFLTYFQNEAQLDKSGLPSDRFFAERPEGSVSTLKIQRTQQEDSAVYLCASSPLTGQGVEGYTFGSGTRLTVV.

The CDR3 spells CASSLSQGNIQYF. As DNA, the CDR3 is TGTGCCAGCAGCTTGAGCCAGGGTAACATTCAGTACTTC. The gene calls are TRBV5-5 and TRBJ2-4; D possibly corresponds to TRBD1 (5 bases). The CDR3 runs 13 residues. The germline V gene has CDR1 SGHKS and CDR2 YYEKEE (reference sequence). Trimming stripped 1 base from V and 7 bases from J, with 9 bases between.

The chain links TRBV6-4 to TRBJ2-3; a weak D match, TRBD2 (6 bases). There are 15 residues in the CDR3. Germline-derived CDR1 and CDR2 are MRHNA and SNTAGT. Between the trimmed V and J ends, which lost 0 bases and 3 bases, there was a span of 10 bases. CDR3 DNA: TGTGCCAGCAGTGACTCCCCGGGAGCGACAGATACGCAGTATTTT. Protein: CASSDSPGATDTQYF.

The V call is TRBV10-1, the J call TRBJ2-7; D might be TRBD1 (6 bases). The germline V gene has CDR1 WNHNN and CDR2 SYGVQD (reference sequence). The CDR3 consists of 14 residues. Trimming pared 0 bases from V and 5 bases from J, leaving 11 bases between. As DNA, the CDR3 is TGCGCCAGCAGTGAGTCGAGACAGGCGGACGAGCAGTACTTC. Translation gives CASSESRQADEQYF.

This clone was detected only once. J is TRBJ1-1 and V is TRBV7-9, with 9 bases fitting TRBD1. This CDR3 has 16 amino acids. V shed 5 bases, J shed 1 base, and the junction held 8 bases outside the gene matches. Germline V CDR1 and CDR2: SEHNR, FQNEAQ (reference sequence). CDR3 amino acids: CASSTHRDRENTEAFF. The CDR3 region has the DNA TGTGCCAGCAGCACCCACCGGGACAGGGAGAACACTGAAGCTTTCTTT.

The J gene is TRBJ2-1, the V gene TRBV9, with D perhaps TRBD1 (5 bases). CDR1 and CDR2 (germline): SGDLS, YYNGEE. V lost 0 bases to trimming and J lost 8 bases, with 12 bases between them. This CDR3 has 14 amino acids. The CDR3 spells CASSVAPGWDEQFF. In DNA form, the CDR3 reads TGTGCCAGCAGCGTAGCGCCAGGGTGGGATGAGCAGTTCTTC. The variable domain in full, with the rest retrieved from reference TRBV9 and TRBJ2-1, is DSGVTQTPKHLITATGQRVTLRCSPRSGDLSVYWYQQSLDQGLQFLIQYYNGEERAKGNILERFSAQQFPDLHSELNLSSLELGDSALYFCASSVAPGWDEQFFGPGTRLTVL.

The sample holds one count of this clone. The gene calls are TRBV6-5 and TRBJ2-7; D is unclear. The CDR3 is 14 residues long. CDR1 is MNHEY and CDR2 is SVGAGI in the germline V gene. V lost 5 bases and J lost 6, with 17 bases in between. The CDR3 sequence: CASSVSGPQSEQYF. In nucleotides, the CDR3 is TGTGCCAGCAGTGTTTCCGGGCCCCAAAGCGAGCAGTACTTC.

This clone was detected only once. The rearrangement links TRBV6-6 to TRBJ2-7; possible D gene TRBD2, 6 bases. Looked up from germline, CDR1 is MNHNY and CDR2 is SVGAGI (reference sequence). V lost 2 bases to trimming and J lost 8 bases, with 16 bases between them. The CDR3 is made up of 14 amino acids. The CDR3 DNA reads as TGTGCCAGCAGTTACGCCCTGGGGGGTGGCAAGCAGTACTTC. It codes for CASSYALGGGKQYF.

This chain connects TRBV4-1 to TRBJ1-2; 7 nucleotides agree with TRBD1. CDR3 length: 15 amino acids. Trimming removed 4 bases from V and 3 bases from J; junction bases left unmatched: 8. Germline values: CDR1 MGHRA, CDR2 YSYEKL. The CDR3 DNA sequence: TGCGCCAGCAGCCCGAGCCCAGGGGGAGACTATGGCTACACCTTC. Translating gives CASSPSPGGDYGYTF.

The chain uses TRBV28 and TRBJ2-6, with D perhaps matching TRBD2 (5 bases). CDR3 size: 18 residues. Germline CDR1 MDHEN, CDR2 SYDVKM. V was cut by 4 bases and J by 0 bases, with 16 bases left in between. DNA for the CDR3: TGTGCCAGCAGTTCTAGCAGGTACGGATCCTCTGGGGCCAACGTCCTGACTTTC. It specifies CASSSSRYGSSGANVLTF.

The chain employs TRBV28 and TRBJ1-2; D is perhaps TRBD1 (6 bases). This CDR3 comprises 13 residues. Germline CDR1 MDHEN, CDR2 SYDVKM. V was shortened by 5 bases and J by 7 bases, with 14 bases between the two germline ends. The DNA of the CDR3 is TGTGCCAGCAGTCCGAACAGGGTGGGTGGCTACACCTTC. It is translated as CASSPNRVGGYTF.